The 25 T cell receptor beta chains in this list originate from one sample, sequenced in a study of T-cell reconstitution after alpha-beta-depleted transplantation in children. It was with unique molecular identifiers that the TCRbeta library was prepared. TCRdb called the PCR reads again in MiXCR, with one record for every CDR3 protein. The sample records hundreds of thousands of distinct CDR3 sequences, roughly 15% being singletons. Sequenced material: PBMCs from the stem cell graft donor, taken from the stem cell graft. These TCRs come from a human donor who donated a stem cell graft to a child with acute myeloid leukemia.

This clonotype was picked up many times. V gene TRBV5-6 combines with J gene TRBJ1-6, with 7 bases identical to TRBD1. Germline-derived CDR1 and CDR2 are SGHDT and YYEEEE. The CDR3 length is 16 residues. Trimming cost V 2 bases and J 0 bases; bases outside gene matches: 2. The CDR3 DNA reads TGTGCCAGCAGCTTCAGGGGGAGCTCCTATAATTCACCCCTCCACTTT. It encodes CASSFRGSSYNSPLHF.

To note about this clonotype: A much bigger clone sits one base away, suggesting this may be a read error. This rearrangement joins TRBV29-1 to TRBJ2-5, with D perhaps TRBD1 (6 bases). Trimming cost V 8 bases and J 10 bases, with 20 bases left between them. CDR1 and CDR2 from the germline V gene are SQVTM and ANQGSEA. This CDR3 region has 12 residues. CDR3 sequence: CSLPVPKGGQYF. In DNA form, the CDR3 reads TGCAGCTTACCGGTCCCTAAAGGGGGCCAGTACTTC.

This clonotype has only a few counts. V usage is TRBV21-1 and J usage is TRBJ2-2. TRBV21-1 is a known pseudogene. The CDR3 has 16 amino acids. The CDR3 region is CASSKGGGSNTGELFF. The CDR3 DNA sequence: TGTGCCAGCAGCAAAGGGGGTGGCTCGAACACCGGGGAGCTGTTTTTT.

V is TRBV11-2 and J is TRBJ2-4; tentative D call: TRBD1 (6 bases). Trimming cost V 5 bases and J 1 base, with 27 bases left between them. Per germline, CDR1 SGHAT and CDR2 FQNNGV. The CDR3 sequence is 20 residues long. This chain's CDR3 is CASSRRQADVTVVAKNIQYF. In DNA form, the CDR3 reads TGTGCCAGCAGCCGTCGACAGGCGGACGTCACCGTGGTTGCCAAAAACATTCAGTACTTC.

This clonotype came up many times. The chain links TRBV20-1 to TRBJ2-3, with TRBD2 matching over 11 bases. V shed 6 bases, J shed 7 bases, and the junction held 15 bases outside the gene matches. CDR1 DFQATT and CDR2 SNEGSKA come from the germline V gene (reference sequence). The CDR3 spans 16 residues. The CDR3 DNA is TGCAGTGCGGAGACTCTAGCGGGGGGTTCCGGGAATACGCAGTATTTT. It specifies CSAETLAGGSGNTQYF.

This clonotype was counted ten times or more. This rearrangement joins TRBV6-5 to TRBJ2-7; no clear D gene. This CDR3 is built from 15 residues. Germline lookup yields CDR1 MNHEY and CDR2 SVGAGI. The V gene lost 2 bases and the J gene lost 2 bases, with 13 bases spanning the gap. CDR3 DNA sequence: TGTGCCAGCAGTTACATAGGCGCAGAGGCCTACGAGCAGTACTTC. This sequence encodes CASSYIGAEAYEQYF.

The DNA of the CDR3 is TGCAGTGCTAGAACTCCGGGACCGGATAATTCACCCCTCCACTTT. Amino acid sequence: CSARTPGPDNSPLHF. This chain joins TRBV20-1 and TRBJ1-6; TRBD1 is a possible D gene (5 bases). The germline V gene has CDR1 DFQATT and CDR2 SNEGSKA (reference sequence). The ends were cut back, 2 bases at V and 5 bases at J, with 13 bases in the middle. This CDR3 region has 15 residues.

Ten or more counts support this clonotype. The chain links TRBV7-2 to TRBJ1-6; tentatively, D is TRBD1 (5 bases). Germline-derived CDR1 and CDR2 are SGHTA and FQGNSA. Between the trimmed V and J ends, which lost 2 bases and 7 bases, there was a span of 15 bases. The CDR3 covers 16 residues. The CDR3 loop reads CASSLSPGRQNSPLHF. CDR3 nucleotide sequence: TGTGCCAGCAGCTTATCCCCGGGACGGCAAAATTCACCCCTCCACTTT. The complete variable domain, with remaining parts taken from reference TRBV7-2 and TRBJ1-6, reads GAGVSQSPSNKVTEKGKDVELRCDPISGHTALYWYRQSLGQGLEFLIYFQGNSAPDKSGLPSDRFSAERTGGSVSTLTIQRTQQEDSAVYLCASSLSPGRQNSPLHFGNGTRLTVT.

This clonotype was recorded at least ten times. CDR3 amino acids: CASSPPTQGGYVRDAGELFF. CDR3 coding DNA: TGTGCCAGCAGCCCCCCAACACAGGGAGGTTACGTTAGGGATGCCGGGGAGCTGTTTTTT. This chain connects TRBV11-2 to TRBJ2-2; tentatively, D is TRBD1 or TRBD2 (6 bases each). Germline V lookup: CDR1 SGHAT, CDR2 FQNNGV. This CDR3 contains 20 residues. Trimming shortened V by 5 bases and J by 6 bases, and 31 bases separated the two germline ends. The full variable domain, completed using reference TRBV11-2 and TRBJ2-2, is EAGVAQSPRYKIIEKRQSVAFWCNPISGHATLYWYQQILGQGPKLLIQFQNNGVVDDSQLPKDRFSAERLKGVDSTLKIQPAKLEDSAVYLCASSPPTQGGYVRDAGELFFGEGSRLTVL.

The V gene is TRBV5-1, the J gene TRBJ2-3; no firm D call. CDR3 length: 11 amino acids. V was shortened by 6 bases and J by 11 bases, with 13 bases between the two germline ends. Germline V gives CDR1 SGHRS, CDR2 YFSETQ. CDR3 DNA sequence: TGCGCCAGCACGATGGGAAGCGAGCAGTATTTT. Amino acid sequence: CASTMGSEQYF. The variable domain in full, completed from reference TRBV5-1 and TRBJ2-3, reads KAGVTQTPRYLIKTRGQQVTLSCSPISGHRSVSWYQQTPGQGLQFLFEYFSETQRNKGNFPGRFSGRQFSNSRSEMNVSTLELGDSALYLCASTMGSEQYFGPGTRLTVL.

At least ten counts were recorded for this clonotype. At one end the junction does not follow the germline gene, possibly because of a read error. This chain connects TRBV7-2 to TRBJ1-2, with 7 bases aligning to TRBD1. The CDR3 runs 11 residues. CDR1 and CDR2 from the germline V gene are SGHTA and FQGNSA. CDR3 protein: CASSLDSGQDF. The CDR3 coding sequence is TGTGCCAGCAGCTTAGATTCTGGACAGGACTTC.

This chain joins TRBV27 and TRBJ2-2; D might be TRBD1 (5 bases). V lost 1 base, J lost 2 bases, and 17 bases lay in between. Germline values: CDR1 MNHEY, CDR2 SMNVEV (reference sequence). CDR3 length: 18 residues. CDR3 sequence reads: CASSLYRRPQFNTGELFF. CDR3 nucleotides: TGTGCCAGCAGTTTATACAGGAGACCCCAGTTCAACACCGGGGAGCTGTTTTTT.

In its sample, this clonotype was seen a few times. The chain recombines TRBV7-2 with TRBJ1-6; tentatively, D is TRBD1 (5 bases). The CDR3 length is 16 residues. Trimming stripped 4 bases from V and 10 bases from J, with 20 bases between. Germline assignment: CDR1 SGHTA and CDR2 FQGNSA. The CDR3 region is CASSSQPMGDASPLHF. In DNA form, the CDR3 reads TGTGCCAGCAGCTCCCAGCCCATGGGGGATGCCTCACCCCTCCACTTT.

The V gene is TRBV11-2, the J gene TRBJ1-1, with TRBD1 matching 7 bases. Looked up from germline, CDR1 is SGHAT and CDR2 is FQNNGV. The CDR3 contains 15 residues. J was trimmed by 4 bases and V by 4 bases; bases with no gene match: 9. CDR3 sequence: CASSSNRGRSTEAFF. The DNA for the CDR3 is TGTGCCAGCAGCTCAAACAGGGGTCGTAGCACTGAAGCTTTCTTT.

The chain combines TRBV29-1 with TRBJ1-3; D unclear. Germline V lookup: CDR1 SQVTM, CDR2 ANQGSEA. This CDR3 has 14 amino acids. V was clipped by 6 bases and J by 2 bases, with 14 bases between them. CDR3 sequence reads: CSVAPGDPGNTIYF. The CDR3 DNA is TGCAGCGTGGCTCCGGGAGACCCTGGAAACACCATATATTTT.

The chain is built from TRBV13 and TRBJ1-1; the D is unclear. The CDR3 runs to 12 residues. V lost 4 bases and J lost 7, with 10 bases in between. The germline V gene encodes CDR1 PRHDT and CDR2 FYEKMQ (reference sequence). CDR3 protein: CASSYERLEAFF. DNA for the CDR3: TGTGCCAGCAGCTACGAACGCCTTGAAGCTTTCTTT. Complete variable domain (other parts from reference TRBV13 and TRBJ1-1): AAGVIQSPRHLIKEKRETATLKCYPIPRHDTVYWYQQGPGQDPQFLISFYEKMQSDKGSIPDRFSAQQFSDYHSELNMSSLELGDSALYFCASSYERLEAFFGQGTRLTVV.

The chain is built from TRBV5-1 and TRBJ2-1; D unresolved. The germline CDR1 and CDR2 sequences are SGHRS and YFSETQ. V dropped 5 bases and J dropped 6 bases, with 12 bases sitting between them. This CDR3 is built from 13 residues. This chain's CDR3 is CASRSPGSNEQFF. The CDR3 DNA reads TGCGCCAGCAGATCCCCGGGCAGCAATGAGCAGTTCTTC.

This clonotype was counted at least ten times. CDR3 in amino acids: CASSGDSPEAFF. CDR3 nucleotides: TGTGCCAGCAGTGGCGACAGCCCAGAAGCTTTCTTT. The chain couples TRBV6-5 to TRBJ1-1, with D possibly matching TRBD1 (5 bases). Germline V CDR1 and CDR2: MNHEY, SVGAGI. Trimming removed 5 bases at V and 8 bases at J, with 12 bases between. This CDR3 has 12 amino acids.

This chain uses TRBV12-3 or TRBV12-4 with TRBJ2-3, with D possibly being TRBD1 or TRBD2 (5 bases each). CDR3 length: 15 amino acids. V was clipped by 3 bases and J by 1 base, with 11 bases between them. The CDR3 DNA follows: TGTGCCAGCAGTTTGGGGGTTAGCGGCACAGATACGCAGTATTTT. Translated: CASSLGVSGTDTQYF.

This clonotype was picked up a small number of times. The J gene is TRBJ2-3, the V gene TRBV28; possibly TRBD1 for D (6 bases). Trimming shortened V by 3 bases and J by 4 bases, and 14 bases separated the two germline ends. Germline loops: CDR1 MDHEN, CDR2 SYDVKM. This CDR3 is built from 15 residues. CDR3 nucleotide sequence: TGTGCCAGCAGTTTCAGGCAGGGGAAGGCAGATACGCAGTATTTT. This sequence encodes CASSFRQGKADTQYF.

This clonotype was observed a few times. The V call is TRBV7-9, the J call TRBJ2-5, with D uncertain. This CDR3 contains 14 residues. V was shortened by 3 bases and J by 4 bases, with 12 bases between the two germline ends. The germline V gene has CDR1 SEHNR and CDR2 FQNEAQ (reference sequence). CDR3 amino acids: CASSFRAGLETQYF. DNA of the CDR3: TGTGCCAGCAGCTTCCGGGCCGGGTTAGAGACCCAGTACTTC.

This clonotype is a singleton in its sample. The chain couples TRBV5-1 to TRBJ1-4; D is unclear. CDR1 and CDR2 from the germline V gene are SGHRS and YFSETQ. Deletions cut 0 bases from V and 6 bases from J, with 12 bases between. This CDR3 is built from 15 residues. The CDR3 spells CASSLGAAMDEKLFF. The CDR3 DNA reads TGCGCCAGCAGCTTGGGGGCAGCAATGGATGAAAAACTGTTTTTT.

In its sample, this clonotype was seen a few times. Here the CDR3 DNA reads TGTGCCAGCAGCCGAGGACAGGGGGTATTCAGGAACACTGAAGCTTTCTTT. Translation gives CASSRGQGVFRNTEAFF. The rearrangement joins TRBV5-5 to TRBJ1-1; 10 bases match TRBD1. Germline assignment: CDR1 SGHKS and CDR2 YYEKEE (reference sequence). Trimming removed 4 bases from V and 1 base from J; junction bases left unmatched: 10. The CDR3 consists of 17 residues.

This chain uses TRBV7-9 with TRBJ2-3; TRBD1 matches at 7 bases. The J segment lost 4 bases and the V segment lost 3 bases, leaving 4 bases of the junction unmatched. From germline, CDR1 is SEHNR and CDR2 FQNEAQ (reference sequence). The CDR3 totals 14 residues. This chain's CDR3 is CASSLTGSADTQYF. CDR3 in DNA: TGTGCCAGCAGCTTGACAGGGAGCGCAGATACGCAGTATTTT.

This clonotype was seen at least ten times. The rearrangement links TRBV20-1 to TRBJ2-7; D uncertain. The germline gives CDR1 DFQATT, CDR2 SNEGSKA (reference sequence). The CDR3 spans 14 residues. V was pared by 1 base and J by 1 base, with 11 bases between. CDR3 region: CSARAPGSSYEQYF. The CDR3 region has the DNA TGCAGTGCTAGAGCCCCCGGTAGTTCCTACGAGCAGTACTTC.